This TCR beta chain emerged from a study of blood T cell repertoires in COVID-19. Across the study: The United States, Italy and Spain provided the acute and convalescent COVID-19 samples. PBMCs, B-cell-depleted T cells, or T cells were the source of the cDNA or gDNA that made up the material.

Data came from immunoSEQ multiplex PCR; TCRdb stores just in-frame clones and leaves some out. The data show roughly 200,000 clones, roughly 88% seen once. Looked up from germline, CDR1 is KGHSH and CDR2 is LQKENI. This CDR3 spans 17 amino acids. The V gene end was trimmed by 2 bases and the J gene end by 4 bases; junction bases not matched to a gene: 7. In this sample, this clone turned up a few times. The TCR comes from a human donor with active or convalescent COVID-19. The donor label of this sample is uncertain. Sequencing input: peripheral blood. This chain links TRBV18 with TRBJ2-7, with 14 bases fitting TRBD2. DNA of the CDR3: TGTGCCAGCTCACCATCGCTTTGGACTAGCGGGGGGTACGAGCAGTACTTC. This translates into CASSPSLWTSGGYEQYF.